This entry lists 32 T cell receptor beta chains sequenced from one sample in a study of glioma-infiltrating T cells. TCR alpha and beta CDR3 regions were amplified from RNA using iRepertoire nested multiplex PCR. TCRdb redid the calling of the multiplex PCR reads with MiXCR, one entry per CDR3 protein. Of about 200,000 distinct CDR3 sequences in the sample, around 32% were seen once. Sequenced material: glioma tissue, nonneoplastic brain tissue, or PBMCs (not recorded which). The receptors here all came from a human donor with low-grade glioma or glioblastoma, undergoing nonglioma brain surgery, or in good health (not recorded which).

The J gene is TRBJ2-7, the V gene TRBV20-1; 12 bases align to TRBD2. In germline, CDR1 is DFQATT, CDR2 SNEGSKA (reference sequence). Trimming at V came to 3 bases and at J to 4 bases, leaving 7 bases not matched to a gene. The CDR3 runs to 15 residues. In DNA form, the CDR3 reads TGCAGTGCTAGGCCTAGCGGGGGGGATCCTTACGAGCAGTACTTC. Encoded protein: CSARPSGGDPYEQYF.

This clonotype was counted a few times. This rearrangement joins TRBV5-1 to TRBJ2-1, with D uncertain. This CDR3 has 15 amino acids. CDR1 and CDR2 (germline): SGHRS, YFSETQ. Trimming left V 3 bases short and J 2 bases short, with 12 bases between. CDR3 sequence (DNA): TGCGCCAGCAGCTCCGAAAGGTGGACCTACAATGAGCAGTTCTTC. Translation gives CASSSERWTYNEQFF.

This clonotype was recorded many times. The chain is built from TRBV20-1 and TRBJ2-7; 8 nucleotides agree with TRBD1. Germline V gene sequence: CDR1 DFQATT, CDR2 SNEGSKA (reference sequence). The CDR3 spans 15 residues. With V trimmed by 5 bases and J by 6 bases, 15 bases remained unmatched. This CDR3 reads CSAQGPRTGLGEQYF. DNA of the CDR3: TGCAGTGCTCAGGGTCCAAGGACAGGGTTAGGCGAGCAGTACTTC.

This clonotype was recorded at least ten times. The rearrangement joins TRBV7-2 to TRBJ2-7; no firm D call. Germline V gives CDR1 SGHTA, CDR2 FQGNSA. V dropped 0 bases and J dropped 1 base, with 7 bases sitting between them. This CDR3 comprises 14 residues. CDR3 residues: CASSLAGNSYEQYF. CDR3 sequence (DNA): TGTGCCAGCAGCTTAGCAGGGAATTCCTACGAGCAGTACTTC.

Comments on this clonotype: The CDR3 does not close with the conserved phenylalanine or tryptophan, likely indicating a read error. The J gene is TRBJ1-2, the V gene TRBV7-6; 9 bases fit TRBD1. Germline V gene lookup returns CDR1 SGHVS and CDR2 FNYEAQ. The CDR3 consists of 15 residues. The J segment lost 6 bases and the V segment lost 3 bases, leaving 8 bases of the junction unmatched. CDR3 coding DNA: TGTGCCAGCAGCTTGTCTCGACAGGGGGAGAATGGCTACACCCTC. Encoded protein: CASSLSRQGENGYTL.

This clonotype was recorded at least ten times. This sequence joins TRBV2 and TRBJ2-7; no clear D gene. Germline V gene data show CDR1 as SNHLY and CDR2 as FYNNEI. Trimming pared 3 bases from V and 4 bases from J, leaving 13 bases between. CDR3 length: 14 amino acids. CDR3 sequence: CASSEYTEDYEQYF. In DNA form, the CDR3 reads TGTGCCAGCAGTGAGTACACAGAGGATTACGAGCAGTACTTC.

Worth noting for this clonotype: A read error may be the cause here, since a much bigger clone is one base away. The chain recombines TRBV24-1 with TRBJ1-1; maybe TRBD1 (6 bases). The V end lost 7 bases, the J end lost 7 bases, and 18 bases lay between the germline ends. This CDR3 is built from 14 residues. Germline V lookup: CDR1 KGHDR, CDR2 SFDVKD. Here the CDR3 DNA reads TGTGCCACCAGGGGAGAGAGAGAGGACAGTGAAGCTTTCTTT. As protein: CATRGEREDSEAFF.

In its sample, this clonotype was seen a few times. Just one base apart from a much larger clone, this may be a read error. The chain uses TRBV4-1 and TRBJ2-1; D is ambiguous. V was pared by 1 base and J by 5 bases, with 6 bases between. The germline V gene encodes CDR1 MGHRA and CDR2 YSYEKL. This CDR3 contains 13 residues. The chain's CDR3 is CASSQAIDNEQFF. CDR3 DNA: TGCGCCAGCAGCCAAGCTATAGACAATGAGCAGTTCTTC.

The J gene is TRBJ2-5, the V gene TRBV10-3, with 8 positions matching TRBD1. From germline, CDR1 is ENHRY and CDR2 SYGVKD. The V gene end was trimmed by 6 bases and the J gene end by 2 bases; junction bases not matched to a gene: 2. This CDR3 has 13 amino acids. The CDR3 DNA sequence: TGTGCCATCAGGAACAGGGGGCAAGAGACCCAGTACTTC. It codes for CAIRNRGQETQYF.

The gene calls are TRBV9 and TRBJ2-1, with D possibly TRBD2 on 6 matching bases. This CDR3 region has 15 residues. V dropped 4 bases and J dropped 1 base, with 12 bases sitting between them. Looked up from germline, CDR1 is SGDLS and CDR2 is YYNGEE. The CDR3 DNA is TGTGCCAGCAGCCCCCGGGAGAAATCCTACAATGAGCAGTTCTTC. As protein: CASSPREKSYNEQFF.

This clonotype has ten or more counts. The chain is built from TRBV6-1 and TRBJ2-7; TRBD1 might be the D (6 bases). Trimming cost V 5 bases and J 3 bases, with 11 bases left between them. The CDR3 loop spans 13 amino acids. CDR1 MNHNS and CDR2 SASEGT come from the germline V gene. The CDR3 nucleotides are TGTGCCAGCAGTCCCACAGGGAACTACGAGCAGTACTTC. It codes for CASSPTGNYEQYF.

This chain links TRBV2 with TRBJ1-4; 10 bases are a match to TRBD1. Trimming removed 6 bases from V and 7 bases from J; junction bases left unmatched: 8. CDR1 and CDR2 (germline): SNHLY, FYNNEI. This CDR3 region has 15 residues. This CDR3 is CASSAGGDRGEKLFF. The CDR3 DNA follows: TGTGCCAGCAGCGCAGGGGGGGACAGGGGTGAAAAACTGTTTTTT. Full variable domain (outside the CDR3, taken from reference TRBV2 and TRBJ1-4): EPEVTQTPSHQVTQMGQEVILRCVPISNHLYFYWYRQILGQKVEFLVSFYNNEISEKSEIFDDQFSVERPDGSNFTLKIRSTKLEDSAMYFCASSAGGDRGEKLFFGSGTQLSVL.

This clonotype was detected ten times or more. This chain connects TRBV2 to TRBJ1-5, with 8 positions matching TRBD1. The V gene end was trimmed by 3 bases and the J gene end by 3 bases; junction bases not matched to a gene: 1. The germline CDR1 and CDR2 sequences are SNHLY and FYNNEI. This CDR3 region has 14 residues. The CDR3: CASSDRGPNQPQHF. The CDR3 nucleotides are TGTGCCAGCAGTGACAGGGGGCCCAATCAGCCCCAGCATTTT.

This clonotype was seen repeatedly, ten times or more. The CDR3 sequence: CASSPQMADTEAFF. The CDR3 coding sequence is TGTGCCAGCAGCCCTCAGATGGCGGACACTGAAGCTTTCTTT. This rearrangement joins TRBV7-9 to TRBJ1-1; D gene uncertain. There are 14 residues in the CDR3. Germline V CDR1 and CDR2: SEHNR, FQNEAQ (reference sequence). V was shortened by 5 bases and J by 3 bases, with 13 bases between the two germline ends.

The chain joins TRBV20-1 to TRBJ1-1, with D uncertain. The ends were cut back, 4 bases at V and 3 bases at J, with 15 bases in the middle. The V gene's germline CDR1 is DFQATT and CDR2 SNEGSKA (reference sequence). This CDR3 spans 14 amino acids. CDR3 sequence reads: CSAIGQRWDTEAFF. The CDR3 nucleotides are TGCAGTGCTATAGGTCAACGGTGGGACACTGAAGCTTTCTTT.

This clonotype has ten or more counts. The J gene is TRBJ2-1, the V gene TRBV20-1, with D perhaps TRBD1 or TRBD2 (5 bases each). V dropped 5 bases and J dropped 4 bases, with 15 bases sitting between them. Looked up from germline, CDR1 is DFQATT and CDR2 is SNEGSKA (reference sequence). The CDR3 has 14 residues. The CDR3 is CSAGAGTDYNEQFF. CDR3 nucleotides: TGCAGTGCTGGGGCCGGGACGGATTACAATGAGCAGTTCTTC.

The chain is built from TRBV29-1 and TRBJ2-1, with D perhaps TRBD1 (5 bases). Trimming stripped 3 bases from V and 9 bases from J, with 9 bases between. There are 11 residues in the CDR3. CDR1 is SQVTM, CDR2 ANQGSEA, per germline. Written as DNA, the CDR3 is TGCAGCGTTGAGGGGCTAGTTGAGCAGTTCTTC. It translates to CSVEGLVEQFF.

This clonotype occurred a few times. The chain links TRBV5-1 to TRBJ1-1; possibly TRBD1 for D (5 bases). V lost 0 bases, J lost 0 bases, and 12 bases lay in between. CDR1 and CDR2 from the germline V gene are SGHRS and YFSETQ. The CDR3 has 16 residues. Here the CDR3 reads CASSLVQGLMNTEAFF. As DNA, the CDR3 is TGCGCCAGCAGCTTGGTGCAGGGCTTGATGAACACTGAAGCTTTCTTT.

This clonotype was counted between two and nine times. The chain couples TRBV11-1 to TRBJ1-1, with 10 bases identical to TRBD1. Germline values: CDR1 SGHAT, CDR2 FQDESV (reference sequence). Unmatched junction bases numbered 6, after V lost 2 bases and J lost 0 bases. The CDR3 loop spans 17 amino acids. The CDR3 DNA reads TGTGCCAGCAGCTTAACGGGACAGGGGAACTTGAACACTGAAGCTTTCTTT. This gives the protein CASSLTGQGNLNTEAFF.

This clonotype has a count of ten or more. The chain links TRBV5-8 to TRBJ1-6; D gene unclear. The ends were cut back, 0 bases at V and 14 bases at J, with 9 bases in the middle. Germline assignment: CDR1 SGHTS and CDR2 YDEGEE. The CDR3 totals 12 residues. DNA for the CDR3: TGTGCCAGCAGCTTGGCCGCACTAACCCTCCACTTT. Its protein is CASSLAALTLHF.

Of note for this clonotype: The CDR3 ends on some other residue instead of the conserved phenylalanine or tryptophan, so this is likely a read error. The V and J genes are TRBV6-5 and TRBJ2-1, with D possibly matching TRBD2 (6 bases). Germline CDR1 and CDR2: MNHEY and SVGAGI. V gave up 4 bases and J gave up 10 bases, with 14 bases separating them. The CDR3 loop spans 13 amino acids. CDR3 coding DNA: TGTGCCAGCAGTTCCCCCCTAGCGAACGAGCAGTTCGTC. Its protein is CASSSPLANEQFV.

This clonotype has more than one count but fewer than ten. The chain carries TRBV2 and TRBJ2-2; 8 nucleotides match TRBD2. The junction had 8 bases not matched to a gene; V was cut back by 6 bases and J by 5 bases. The CDR3 runs to 15 residues. In germline, CDR1 is SNHLY, CDR2 FYNNEI. In DNA, the CDR3 is TGTGCCAGCAGCGACCCTAGCGGGCGTACCGGGGAGCTGTTTTTT. Translating gives CASSDPSGRTGELFF.

As to this clonotype: A much larger clone differs from this one at a single base, so this may be a read error. The chain is built from TRBV6-5 and TRBJ2-3; no definite D call. The CDR3 consists of 15 residues. Germline CDR1 MNHEY, CDR2 SVGAGI. CDR3 bases: TGTGCCAGCAGTTCTCTGGGTCCGTCCACAGATACGAAGTATTTT. Protein product: CASSSLGPSTDTKYF.

As for this clonotype: Its ends do not fully match the called genes, so a read error is possible. The chain joins TRBV12-3 or TRBV12-4 to TRBJ2-7; D possibly corresponds to TRBD2 (6 bases). The CDR3 sequence is 13 residues long. The CDR3 nucleotides read TGTGCCAGCAGACAAAGAACAACGGGGGAGCGGTACTTC. This encodes CASRQRTTGERYF.

This clonotype was observed once. This could be a read error, since a much larger clone is one nucleotide away. This sequence joins TRBV5-4 and TRBJ2-3; D is perhaps TRBD2 (7 bases). CDR3 size: 14 residues. CDR1 and CDR2 (germline): SGHNT, YYREEE (reference sequence). CDR3 nucleotide sequence: TGTGCCAGCAACTTGGGGGGGCGCACAGATACGCAGTATTTT. Translated: CASNLGGRTDTQYF.

This clonotype was seen ten or more times. The CDR3 reads CASSPNLGLPQGYTF. CDR3 DNA sequence: TGTGCCAGCAGCCCTAATTTGGGACTCCCTCAGGGCTACACCTTC. The genes are TRBV25-1 and TRBJ1-2; TRBD1 is a possible D gene (5 bases). V shed 6 bases and J shed 8 bases, with 22 bases lying between them. There are 15 residues in the CDR3. Germline CDR1 MGHDK, CDR2 SYGVNS.

This clonotype was recorded at least ten times. CDR3 sequence (DNA): TGTGCCAGCAGTAGAGACAGGGGATCGGACGAGCAGTACTTC. Translation: CASSRDRGSDEQYF. The chain links TRBV12-3 or TRBV12-4 to TRBJ2-7, with TRBD1 matching over 8 bases. After removal of 5 bases from V and 5 bases from J, the junction contained 8 bases not matched to a gene. CDR3 length equals 14 residues.

This clonotype was observed at least ten times. The chain couples TRBV6-1 to TRBJ2-7; tentative D call: TRBD2 (6 bases). This CDR3 spans 13 amino acids. Germline loops: CDR1 MNHNS, CDR2 SASEGT. The V end lost 5 bases, the J end lost 6 bases, and 14 bases lay between the germline ends. In DNA form, the CDR3 reads TGTGCCAGCAGTTCCCCAACCGGGGGCGAGCAGTACTTC. It codes for CASSSPTGGEQYF.

This clonotype has a count of ten or more. The chain employs TRBV29-1 and TRBJ2-1; the D is unclear. V was shortened by 1 base and J by 9 bases, with 7 bases between the two germline ends. The CDR3 is 11 amino acids. Germline-derived CDR1 and CDR2 are SQVTM and ANQGSEA. CDR3 sequence (DNA): TGCAGCGTTGAAGGGGTACCTGAGCAGTTCTTC. It translates to CSVEGVPEQFF.

This clonotype was counted a few times. Germline and junction disagree at one end, which may indicate a read error. The V call is TRBV10-3, the J call TRBJ1-2, with TRBD1 as a possible D gene (5 bases). Per the germline V gene, CDR1 is ENHRY and CDR2 is SYGVKD. CDR3 length: 14 residues. CDR3 amino acids: CATSESGGSDGYTF. CDR3 DNA: TGTGCCACCAGTGAGTCTGGGGGATCGGATGGCTACACCTTC.

This clonotype was detected many times. V and J are TRBV7-2 and TRBJ2-7, with D unclear. V dropped 2 bases and J dropped 4 bases, with 9 bases sitting between them. The germline CDR1 and CDR2 sequences are SGHTA and FQGNSA. The length of the CDR3 is 13 residues. For the CDR3, the DNA is TGTGCCAGCAGCTTACCACGGCAATACGAGCAGTACTTC. Its protein is CASSLPRQYEQYF.

A word on this clonotype: Being one base from a much bigger clone, this may be a read error. V and J are TRBV7-7 and TRBJ2-1; D unresolved. Germline V lookup: CDR1 SSHAT, CDR2 FNYEAQ (reference sequence). The length of the CDR3 is 13 residues. CDR3 nucleotides: TGTGCCAGCAGCCCATACAGCTACGATGAGCAGTTCTTC. Translating gives CASSPYSYDEQFF.